This TCR beta chain was documented in a study of blood T cell repertoires in COVID-19. Study as a whole: Some COVID-19 samples were acute and others convalescent; all came from the United States, Italy and Spain. PBMCs, B-cell-depleted T cells, or T cells provided the cDNA or gDNA that made up the material.

The CDR3 consists of 12 residues. The germline V gene has CDR1 SQVTM and CDR2 ANQGSEA. The junction had 5 bases not matched to a gene; V was cut back by 6 bases and J by 4 bases. Per the original data handling: Amplifying reference gene primers gave estimates of nucleated cell counts. Profiling relied on immunoSEQ multiplex PCR, and the TCRdb table lists in-frame clones only, not all of them. V, J and clone size are taken as reported in that table, and D and trimming were inferred from the DNA itself. In the table there are around 170,000 clones, about 84% of which are singletons. The sequenced sample was PBMCs or T cells enriched from blood (not recorded which). This clonotype was sampled from a man between 45 and 60 years old who had recovered from COVID-19. This chain joins TRBV29-1 and TRBJ2-5; 7 bases are a match to TRBD1. CDR3 DNA: TGCAGCGTAGGGCAGGGGGTAGAGACCCAGTACTTC. It encodes CSVGQGVETQYF.